The 6 T cell receptor beta chains listed next were all sequenced from one sample in a study of Ad26.COV2.S vaccination and SARS-CoV-2 variants. Stated treatment: around 19 received Ad26.COV2.S at low or high dose, single or two shots; 5 received placebo; per-sample allocation not given. Sampling occurred on day 63 after the first vaccine or placebo injection. Some clones are missing from TCRdb's copy, which holds only in-frame ones; the method was immunoSEQ multiplex PCR. The sample has hundreds of thousands of clones; around 88% are singletons. Sequenced material: peripheral blood, taken in a trial of Ad26.COV2.S vaccine versus placebo. The receptors were gathered from a person between 18 and 65 years old who received the Ad26.COV2.S COVID-19 vaccine or a placebo.

This sequence joins TRBV3-1 (or the pseudogene TRBV3-2) and TRBJ2-1; weak D call: TRBD2 (7 bases). Trimming stripped 0 bases from V and 7 bases from J, with 19 bases between. Per the germline V gene, CDR1 is LGHDT and CDR2 is YNNKEL (reference sequence). CDR3 length: 17 amino acids. This CDR3 is CASSQDSRGGGRNEQFF. In nucleotides, the CDR3 is TGTGCCAGCAGCCAAGATTCTCGCGGGGGCGGGCGTAATGAGCAGTTCTTC.

The chain couples TRBV7-8 to TRBJ1-5, with unresolved D. The germline V gene encodes CDR1 SGHVS and CDR2 FQNEAQ. The V end was cut by 4 bases, the J end by 6 bases, with 19 bases between. This CDR3 contains 16 residues. CDR3 nucleotides: TGTGCCAGCAGCTATTCGACCCTCGACCCAGGTCAGCCCCAGCATTTT. Protein product: CASSYSTLDPGQPQHF.

The chain joins TRBV3-1 (or the pseudogene TRBV3-2) to TRBJ2-7; D is unclear. The CDR3 length is 15 residues. CDR1 is LGHDT, CDR2 YNNKEL, per germline (reference sequence). Trimming took off 0 bases at V and 2 bases at J, with 11 bases between the two ends. In nucleotides, the CDR3 is TGTGCCAGCAGCCAAGATTGGGGTTCGACCTACGAGCAGTACTTC. Encoded protein: CASSQDWGSTYEQYF.

The count of this clone is one. The rearrangement uses TRBV5-8 and TRBJ1-1, with no clear D. The ends were cut back, 0 bases at V and 4 bases at J, with 7 bases in the middle. The CDR3 is made up of 13 amino acids. Germline assignment: CDR1 SGHTS and CDR2 YDEGEE. CDR3 loop: CASSLVQSTEAFF. DNA of the CDR3: TGTGCCAGCAGCTTGGTACAGTCCACTGAAGCTTTCTTT.

Here the CDR3 reads CASSLGQRELFF. The CDR3 region has the DNA TGTGCCAGCAGCCTTGGACAGAGGGAGCTGTTTTTT. This chain joins TRBV6-6 and TRBJ2-2; possible D gene TRBD1, 6 bases. Per germline, CDR1 MNHNY and CDR2 SVGAGI (reference sequence). The CDR3 runs 12 residues. Trimming stripped 6 bases from V and 9 bases from J, with 11 bases between.

This clone was counted once. V and J are TRBV18 and TRBJ1-2; D gene unclear. The CDR3 sequence is 13 residues long. Germline loops: CDR1 KGHSH, CDR2 LQKENI. V was pared by 5 bases and J by 4 bases, with 11 bases between. CDR3 DNA: TGTGCCAGCTCAGCCGGCGAGGGCTATGGCTACACCTTC. Translation: CASSAGEGYGYTF.